The rows below give T cell receptor beta chains drawn from one sample of a study of response to subunit inactivated influenza vaccine. TCRdb passed the RT-PCR reads through MiXCR, listing each CDR3 protein once. Here the sample spans about 310,000 distinct CDR3 sequences, approximately 21% being singletons. Sequencing used PBMCs from blood, obtained about 19 months after vaccination. The receptor set was obtained from a man between 50 and 70 years old who received an inactivated influenza vaccine. CDR3s include the opening cysteine and the closing phenylalanine or tryptophan. The D gene is left open where the match is weak. A clone size is listed for some rows: how often the clone was seen (once, few, many), or a class if it is expanded.

CASSRGTSGNEQFF	TGTGCCAGCAGTCGCGGGACTAGCGGGAATGAGCAGTTCTTC	TRBJ2-1	TRBD2	14	NA	TRBV11-3
CATSRERANYGYTF	TGTGCCACCAGCAGGGAGAGAGCTAACTATGGCTACACCTTC	TRBJ1-2	NA	14	NA	TRBV15
CASKPLANSRADTQYF	TGTGCCAGTAAGCCGCTAGCGAACAGCAGGGCAGATACGCAGTATTTT	TRBJ2-3	NA	16	few	TRBV19
CASSLSGTENTDTQYF	TGTGCCAGCAGCTTGTCCGGGACCGAGAACACAGATACGCAGTATTTT	TRBJ2-3	NA	16	NA	TRBV3-1
CSGEQDRGAEAFF	TGCAGCGGGGAACAGGACAGGGGGGCTGAAGCTTTCTTT	TRBJ1-1	TRBD1	13	many	TRBV29-1
CATSRDMISPLHF	TGTGCCACCAGCAGAGATATGATTTCACCCCTCCACTTT	TRBJ1-6	NA	13	many	TRBV15
CASSSRDNQPQHF	TGTGCCAGCAGTTCCAGGGACAATCAGCCCCAGCATTTT	TRBJ1-5	NA	13	many	TRBV12-3/TRBV12-4
CSAHATLSDYGYTF	TGCAGTGCCCATGCGACATTGTCAGATTATGGCTACACCTTC	TRBJ1-2	NA	14	NA	TRBV20-1
CSARREVETQYF	TGCAGTGCTAGGCGCGAGGTGGAGACCCAGTACTTC	TRBJ2-5	NA	12	NA	TRBV20-1
CASSSGTSRETQYF	TGCGCCAGCAGCTCCGGGACTAGTAGAGAGACCCAGTACTTC	TRBJ2-5	TRBD2	14	few	TRBV5-1
CASSVGVLNTEAFF	TGTGCCAGCAGCGTAGGAGTCCTGAACACTGAAGCTTTCTTT	TRBJ1-1	NA	14	NA	TRBV9
CASSYRTGGSPLHF	TGTGCCAGCAGCTACCGGACAGGGGGTTCACCCCTCCACTTT	TRBJ1-6	TRBD1	14	NA	TRBV5-6
CASSQALRHEQYF	TGCGCCAGCAGCCAAGCTCTTCGGCACGAGCAGTACTTC	TRBJ2-7	NA	13	few	TRBV4-1
CASRPGGDPSYGYTF	TGTGCCAGCAGGCCAGGGGGCGATCCCTCTTATGGCTACACCTTC	TRBJ1-2	TRBD1	15	few	TRBV27
CASRATSGSSYEQYF	TGTGCCAGCAGGGCGACTAGCGGGAGCTCCTACGAGCAGTACTTC	TRBJ2-7	TRBD2	15	NA	TRBV7-9
CSARGRGGNEQFF	TGCAGTGCTAGGGGCAGGGGAGGAAATGAGCAGTTCTTC	TRBJ2-1	NA	13	NA	TRBV20-1
CASRIGRSPDTQYF	TGTGCCAGCAGGATCGGGAGATCGCCAGATACGCAGTATTTT	TRBJ2-3	NA	14	few	TRBV7-9
CASSLIWDSPLHF	TGTGCCAGCAGCTTGATCTGGGATTCACCCCTCCACTTT	TRBJ1-6	NA	13	few	TRBV5-4
CASSPPPRYGYTF	TGTGCCAGCAGTCCCCCCCCTCGCTATGGCTACACCTTC	TRBJ1-2	NA	13	few	TRBV12-3/TRBV12-4
CATSIGGIRTEAFF	TGTGCCACCAGCATTGGGGGGATCCGCACTGAAGCTTTCTTT	TRBJ1-1	NA	14	NA	TRBV15